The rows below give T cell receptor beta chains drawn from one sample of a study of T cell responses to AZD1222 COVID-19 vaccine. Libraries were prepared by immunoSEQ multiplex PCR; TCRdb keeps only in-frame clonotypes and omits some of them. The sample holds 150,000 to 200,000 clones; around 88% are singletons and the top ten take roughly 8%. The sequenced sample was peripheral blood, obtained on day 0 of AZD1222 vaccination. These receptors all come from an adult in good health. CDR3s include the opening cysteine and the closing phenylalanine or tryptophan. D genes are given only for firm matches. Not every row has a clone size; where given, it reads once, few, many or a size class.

cdr3_aa: CASSLEGQALYGYTF
cdr3_nt: TGCGCCAGCAGCTTGGAGGGACAGGCTTTATATGGCTACACCTTC
v_call: TRBV5-1
j_call: TRBJ1-2
d_call: TRBD1
clone_size: NA

cdr3_aa: CASSYDTGGNVLTF
cdr3_nt: TGTGCCAGCAGCTACGACACGGGCGGCAACGTCCTGACTTTC
v_call: TRBV3-1/TRBV3-2
j_call: TRBJ2-6
d_call: NA
clone_size: once

cdr3_aa: CASTVGRPNLHF
cdr3_nt: TGTGCCAGCACCGTTGGGAGACCGAACCTCCACTTT
v_call: TRBV6-5
j_call: TRBJ1-6
d_call: NA
clone_size: NA

cdr3_aa: CASSPRQHTGELFF
cdr3_nt: TGTGCCAGCAGCCCTAGACAGCACACCGGGGAGCTGTTTTTT
v_call: TRBV3-1/TRBV3-2
j_call: TRBJ2-2
d_call: NA
clone_size: NA

cdr3_aa: CAWREAVDYGYTF
cdr3_nt: TGTGCCTGGAGAGAGGCAGTAGATTATGGCTACACCTTC
v_call: TRBV30
j_call: TRBJ1-2
d_call: NA
clone_size: NA

cdr3_aa: CASSIGSFGGYTF
cdr3_nt: TGTGCCAGTAGTATTGGGTCTTTCGGTGGCTACACCTTC
v_call: TRBV19
j_call: TRBJ1-2
d_call: NA
clone_size: NA

cdr3_aa: CASSPQTWFTF
cdr3_nt: TGTGCCAGCAGCCCCCAGACGTGGTTCACCTTC
v_call: TRBV9
j_call: TRBJ1-2
d_call: NA
clone_size: once

cdr3_aa: CASSLPPGRGNTIYF
cdr3_nt: TGTGCCAGCAGCTTACCCCCCGGGAGGGGAAACACCATATATTTT
v_call: TRBV7-9
j_call: TRBJ1-3
d_call: NA
clone_size: NA

cdr3_aa: CASRGYGYTF
cdr3_nt: TGTGCCAGCAGAGGCTATGGCTACACCTTC
v_call: TRBV28
j_call: TRBJ1-2
d_call: NA
clone_size: NA

cdr3_aa: CASSRDNYGYTF
cdr3_nt: TGTGCCAGCAGCCGGGACAACTATGGCTACACCTTC
v_call: TRBV21-1
j_call: TRBJ1-2
d_call: NA
clone_size: medium-sized

cdr3_aa: CASSLAPGTANSPLHF
cdr3_nt: TGTGCCAGCAGCTTGGCGCCCGGGACAGCGAATTCACCCCTCCACTTT
v_call: TRBV5-4
j_call: TRBJ1-6
d_call: TRBD1
clone_size: NA

cdr3_aa: CASRQNYEQYF
cdr3_nt: TGCGCCAGCAGGCAAAATTACGAGCAGTACTTC
v_call: TRBV5-1
j_call: TRBJ2-7
d_call: NA
clone_size: once

cdr3_aa: CAISDLDRSYGYTF
cdr3_nt: TGTGCCATCAGTGACCTCGACAGAAGCTATGGCTACACCTTC
v_call: TRBV10-3
j_call: TRBJ1-2
d_call: NA
clone_size: NA

cdr3_aa: CASSESLEANSPLHF
cdr3_nt: TGCGCCAGCAGTGAGTCACTGGAGGCGAATTCACCCCTCCACTTT
v_call: TRBV10-1
j_call: TRBJ1-6
d_call: NA
clone_size: NA

cdr3_aa: CASSMTGLGEQFF
cdr3_nt: TGTGCCAGCAGCATGACAGGGCTCGGTGAGCAGTTCTTC
v_call: TRBV5-5
j_call: TRBJ2-1
d_call: TRBD1
clone_size: NA

cdr3_aa: CSASKGQGRGTEAFF
cdr3_nt: TGCAGTGCTAGTAAAGGACAGGGGAGGGGCACTGAAGCTTTCTTT
v_call: TRBV20-1
j_call: TRBJ1-1
d_call: TRBD1
clone_size: once

cdr3_aa: CASSEALAEAFF
cdr3_nt: TGTGCCAGCAGTGAAGCGCTCGCTGAAGCTTTCTTT
v_call: TRBV2
j_call: TRBJ1-1
d_call: NA
clone_size: few

cdr3_aa: CASSLGDRDPEKLFF
cdr3_nt: TGTGCCAGCAGCTTAGGGGACAGGGACCCAGAAAAACTGTTTTTT
v_call: TRBV7-2
j_call: TRBJ1-4
d_call: TRBD1
clone_size: NA